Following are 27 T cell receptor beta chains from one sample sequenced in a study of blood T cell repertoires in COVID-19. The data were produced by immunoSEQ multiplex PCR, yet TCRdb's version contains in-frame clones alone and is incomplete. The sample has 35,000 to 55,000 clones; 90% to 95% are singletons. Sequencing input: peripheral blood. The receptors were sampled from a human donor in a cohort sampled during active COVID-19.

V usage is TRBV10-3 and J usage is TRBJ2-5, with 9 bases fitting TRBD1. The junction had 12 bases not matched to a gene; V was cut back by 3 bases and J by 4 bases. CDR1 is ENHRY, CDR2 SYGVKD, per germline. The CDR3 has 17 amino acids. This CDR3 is CAISDSRGTGCRETQYF. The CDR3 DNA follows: TGTGCCATCAGTGATTCACGTGGGACAGGGTGTAGAGAGACCCAGTACTTC.

CDR3 region: CASSYFFWTGHTEAFF. The CDR3 DNA follows: TGTGCCAGCAGTTACTTTTTTTGGACAGGTCACACTGAAGCTTTCTTT. J is TRBJ1-1 and V is TRBV6-5; 7 bases match TRBD1. From germline, CDR1 is MNHEY and CDR2 SVGAGI. The CDR3 has 16 amino acids. V shed 1 base, J shed 3 bases, and the junction held 8 bases outside the gene matches.

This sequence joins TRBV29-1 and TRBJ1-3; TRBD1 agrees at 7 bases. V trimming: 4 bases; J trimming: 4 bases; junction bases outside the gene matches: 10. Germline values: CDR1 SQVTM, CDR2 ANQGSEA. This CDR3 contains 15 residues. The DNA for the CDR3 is TGCAGCGTTGCGTCCAGACAGGGATTAGGAAACACCATATATTTT. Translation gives CSVASRQGLGNTIYF.

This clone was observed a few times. CDR3 amino acids: CASSFSRGTEAFF. Here the CDR3 DNA reads TGTGCCAGCAGTTTTTCTCGGGGAACTGAAGCTTTCTTT. The rearrangement uses TRBV6-2 or TRBV6-3 and TRBJ1-1; D not resolved. V was shortened by 4 bases and J by 5 bases, with 11 bases between the two germline ends. This CDR3 contains 13 residues. Germline V gene data show CDR1 as MNHEY and CDR2 as SVGEGT.

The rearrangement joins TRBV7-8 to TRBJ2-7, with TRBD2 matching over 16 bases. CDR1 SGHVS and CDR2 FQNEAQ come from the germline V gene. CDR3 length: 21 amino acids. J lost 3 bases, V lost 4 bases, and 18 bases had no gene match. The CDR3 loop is CASSYGTSGRVYLSGGYEQYF. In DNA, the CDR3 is TGTGCCAGCAGCTATGGGACTAGCGGGAGGGTATACTTGTCGGGTGGCTACGAGCAGTACTTC.

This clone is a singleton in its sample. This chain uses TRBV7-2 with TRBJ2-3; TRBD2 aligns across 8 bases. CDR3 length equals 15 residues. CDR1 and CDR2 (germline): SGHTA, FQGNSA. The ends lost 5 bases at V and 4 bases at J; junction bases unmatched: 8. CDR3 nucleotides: TGTGCCAGCAGCCCCCTCGGGGGGGGGCCAGATACGCAGTATTTT. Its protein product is CASSPLGGGPDTQYF.

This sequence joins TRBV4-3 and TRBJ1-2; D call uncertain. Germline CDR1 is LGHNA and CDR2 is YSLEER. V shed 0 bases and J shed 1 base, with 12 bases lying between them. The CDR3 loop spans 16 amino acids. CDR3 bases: TGCGCCAGCAGCCAAGATCTAAACAGAATTAACTATGGCTACACCTTC. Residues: CASSQDLNRINYGYTF.

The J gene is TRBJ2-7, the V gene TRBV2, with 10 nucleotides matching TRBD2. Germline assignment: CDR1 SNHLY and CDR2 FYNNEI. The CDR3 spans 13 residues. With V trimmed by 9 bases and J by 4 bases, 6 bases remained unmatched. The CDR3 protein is CARSTSGKYEQYF. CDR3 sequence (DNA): TGTGCCAGGTCTACTAGCGGGAAGTACGAGCAGTACTTC.

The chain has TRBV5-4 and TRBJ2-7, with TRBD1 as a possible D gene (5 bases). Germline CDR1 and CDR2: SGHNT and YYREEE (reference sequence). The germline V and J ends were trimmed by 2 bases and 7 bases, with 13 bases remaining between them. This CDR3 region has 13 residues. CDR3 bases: TGTGCCAGCAGCTTTCAGGGTTCCGGGGAGCAGTACTTC. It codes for CASSFQGSGEQYF.

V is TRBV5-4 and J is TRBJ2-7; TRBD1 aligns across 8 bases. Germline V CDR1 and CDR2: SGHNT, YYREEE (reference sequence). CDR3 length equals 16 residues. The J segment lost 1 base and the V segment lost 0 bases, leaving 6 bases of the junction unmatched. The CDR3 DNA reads TGTGCCAGCAGCTTGGGTGGCCAGGGGGCATCCTACGAGCAGTACTTC. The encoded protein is CASSLGGQGASYEQYF.

The CDR3 DNA follows: TGTGCCAGCAGTAGACAGCCCCTGACCTACGAGCAGTACTTC. This sequence encodes CASSRQPLTYEQYF. The chain employs TRBV6-5 and TRBJ2-7, with D possibly matching TRBD1 (5 bases). V was clipped by 5 bases and J by 2 bases, with 13 bases between them. CDR3 length equals 14 residues. CDR1 and CDR2 from the germline V gene are MNHEY and SVGAGI.

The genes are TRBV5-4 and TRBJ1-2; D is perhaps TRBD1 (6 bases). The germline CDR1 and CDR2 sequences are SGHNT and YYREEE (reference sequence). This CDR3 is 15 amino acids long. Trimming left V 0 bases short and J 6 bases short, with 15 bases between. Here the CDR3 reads CASSLAGTFVDGYTF. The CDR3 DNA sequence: TGTGCCAGCAGCTTGGCCGGGACATTTGTCGATGGCTACACCTTC.

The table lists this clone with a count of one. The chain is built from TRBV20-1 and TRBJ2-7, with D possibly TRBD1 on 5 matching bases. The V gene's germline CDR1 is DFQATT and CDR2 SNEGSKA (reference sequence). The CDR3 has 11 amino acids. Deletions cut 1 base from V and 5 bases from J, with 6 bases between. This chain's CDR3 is CSARGGNEQYF. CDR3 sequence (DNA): TGCAGTGCTAGAGGGGGCAACGAGCAGTACTTC.

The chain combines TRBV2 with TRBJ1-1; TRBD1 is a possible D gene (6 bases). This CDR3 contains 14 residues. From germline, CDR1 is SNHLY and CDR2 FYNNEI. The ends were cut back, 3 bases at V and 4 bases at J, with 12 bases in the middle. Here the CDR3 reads CASSEAWGPTEAFF. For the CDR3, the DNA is TGTGCCAGCAGTGAGGCTTGGGGGCCCACTGAAGCTTTCTTT.

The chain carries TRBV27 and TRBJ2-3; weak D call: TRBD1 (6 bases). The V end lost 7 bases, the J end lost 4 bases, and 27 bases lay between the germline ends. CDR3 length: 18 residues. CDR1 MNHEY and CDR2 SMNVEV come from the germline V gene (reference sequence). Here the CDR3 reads CASNAQGSRLLGADTQYF. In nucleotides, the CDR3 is TGTGCCAGCAACGCACAGGGCAGTCGGCTCCTTGGTGCAGATACGCAGTATTTT.

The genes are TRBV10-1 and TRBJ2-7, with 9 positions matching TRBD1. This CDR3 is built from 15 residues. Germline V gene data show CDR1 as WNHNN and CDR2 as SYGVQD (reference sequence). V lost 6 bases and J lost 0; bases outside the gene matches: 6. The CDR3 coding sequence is TGCGCCAGCAGGGTGACAGGGGGAAGCTCCTACGAGCAGTACTTC. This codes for CASRVTGGSSYEQYF.

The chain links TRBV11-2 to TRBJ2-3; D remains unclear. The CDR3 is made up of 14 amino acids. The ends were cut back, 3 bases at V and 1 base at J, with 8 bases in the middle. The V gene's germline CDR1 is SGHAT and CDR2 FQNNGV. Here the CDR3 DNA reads TGTGCCAGCAGCTTTTTTTCGGGCACAGATACGCAGTATTTT. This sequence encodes CASSFFSGTDTQYF.

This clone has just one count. The CDR3 DNA sequence: TGTGCCAGCAACAAGTGGGGGACAGCGCTCAAAGACCCCCTCCACTTT. Translated, it gives CASNKWGTALKDPLHF. The V call is TRBV5-5, the J call TRBJ1-6; 7 positions match TRBD1. The CDR3 totals 16 residues. Germline-derived CDR1 and CDR2 are SGHKS and YYEKEE (reference sequence). V shed 6 bases and J 13 bases; nucleotides not matched to a gene: 19. Looking up the rest from reference TRBV5-5 and TRBJ1-6 gives the full variable domain: DAGVTQSPTHLIKTRGQQVTLRCSPISGHKSVSWYQQVLGQGPQFIFQYYEKEERGRGNFPDRFSARQFPNYSSELNVNALLLGDSALYLCASNKWGTALKDPLHFGNGTRLTVT.

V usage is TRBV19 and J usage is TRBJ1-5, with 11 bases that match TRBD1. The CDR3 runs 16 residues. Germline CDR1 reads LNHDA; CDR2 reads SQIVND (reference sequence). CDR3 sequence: CATSGQGASSNQPQHF. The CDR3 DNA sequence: TGTGCAACTTCCGGACAGGGGGCGAGTAGCAATCAGCCCCAGCATTTT.

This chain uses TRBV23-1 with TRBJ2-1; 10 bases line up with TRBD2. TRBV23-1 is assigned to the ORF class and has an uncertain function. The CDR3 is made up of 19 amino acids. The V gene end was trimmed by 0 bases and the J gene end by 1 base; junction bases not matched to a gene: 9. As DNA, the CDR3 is TGCGCCAGCAGTCAATCCGGGACTAGCGATTGCCGTTCCTACAATGAGCAGTTCTTC. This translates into CASSQSGTSDCRSYNEQFF.

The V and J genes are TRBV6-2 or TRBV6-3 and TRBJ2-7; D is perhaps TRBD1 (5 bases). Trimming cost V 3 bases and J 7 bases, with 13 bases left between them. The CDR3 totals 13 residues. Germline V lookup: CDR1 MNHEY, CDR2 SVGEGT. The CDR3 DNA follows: TGTGCCAGCAGTTATGTCAGGGTGGGGGAGCAGTACTTC. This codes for CASSYVRVGEQYF.

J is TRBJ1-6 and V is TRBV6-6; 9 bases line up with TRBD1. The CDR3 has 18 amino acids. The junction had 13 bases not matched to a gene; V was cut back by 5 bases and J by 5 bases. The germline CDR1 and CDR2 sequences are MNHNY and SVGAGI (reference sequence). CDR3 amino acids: CASSPRGSGQGHNSPLHF. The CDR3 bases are TGTGCCAGCAGTCCGAGAGGATCGGGACAGGGACATAATTCACCCCTCCACTTT.

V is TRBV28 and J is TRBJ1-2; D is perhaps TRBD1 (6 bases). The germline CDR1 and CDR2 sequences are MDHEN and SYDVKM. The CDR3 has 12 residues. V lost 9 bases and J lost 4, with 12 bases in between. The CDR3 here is CASQQGPYGYTF. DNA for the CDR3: TGTGCCAGTCAACAGGGACCCTATGGCTACACCTTC.

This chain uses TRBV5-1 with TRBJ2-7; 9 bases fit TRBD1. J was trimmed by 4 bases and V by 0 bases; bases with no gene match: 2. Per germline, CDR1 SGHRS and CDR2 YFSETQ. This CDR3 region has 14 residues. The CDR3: CASSLGQGGYEQYF. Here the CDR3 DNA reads TGCGCCAGCAGCTTGGGACAGGGGGGGTACGAGCAGTACTTC.

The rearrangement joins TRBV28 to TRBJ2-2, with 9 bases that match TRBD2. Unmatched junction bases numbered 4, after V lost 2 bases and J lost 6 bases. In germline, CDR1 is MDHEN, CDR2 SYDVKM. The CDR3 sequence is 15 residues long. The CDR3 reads CASSLRAGGPGELFF. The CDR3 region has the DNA TGTGCCAGCAGTTTAAGAGCGGGGGGACCCGGGGAGCTGTTTTTT.

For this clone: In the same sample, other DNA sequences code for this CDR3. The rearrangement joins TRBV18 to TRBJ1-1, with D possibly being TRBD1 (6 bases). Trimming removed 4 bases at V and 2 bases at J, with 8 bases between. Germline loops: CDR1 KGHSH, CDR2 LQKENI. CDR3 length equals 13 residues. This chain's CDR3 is CASSLQGNTEAFF. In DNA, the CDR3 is TGTGCCAGCTCACTACAGGGAAACACTGAAGCTTTCTTT. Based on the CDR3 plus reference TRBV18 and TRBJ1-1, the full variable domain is NAGVMQNPRHLVRRRGQEARLRCSPMKGHSHVYWYRQLPEEGLKFMVYLQKENIIDESGMPKERFSAEFPKEGPSILRIQQVVRGDSAAYFCASSLQGNTEAFFGQGTRLTVV.

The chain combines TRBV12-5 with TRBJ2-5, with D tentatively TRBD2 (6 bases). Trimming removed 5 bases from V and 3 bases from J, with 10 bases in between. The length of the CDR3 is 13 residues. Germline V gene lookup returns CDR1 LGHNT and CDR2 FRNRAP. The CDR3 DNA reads TGTGCTAGTGGTCCCGCGGGGAAAGAGACCCAGTACTTC. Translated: CASGPAGKETQYF.